The following is a TCR beta chain sequence with its context. Its specificity is not known. This sample stems from a study of identical twins. General observations from the study: A lower insertion count was a feature of abundant cord blood beta clonotypes, with no such feature in memory repertoires. Modelling underestimated the level of out-of-frame TCR alpha sharing observed in monozygotic twins.

Unique molecular identifiers were present on cDNA, and template switching added a universal primer site. TCRdb reanalysed the 5' RACE reads using MiXCR and keeps one entry per CDR3 protein. The sample includes 500,000 to 650,000 distinct CDR3 sequences, under 8.5% seen only once; the top ten take 1.6%. The data were also submitted as part of a second study, on yellow fever vaccine responses in identical twins.

The source material was PBMCs. This clonotype was obtained from a woman between 18 and 29 years old in good health.

CDR3 residues: CASSDEGFYNEQFF. The CDR3 DNA sequence: TGCGCCAGCAGTGATGAGGGTTTCTACAATGAGCAGTTCTTC. The J gene is TRBJ2-1, the V gene TRBV10-1; TRBD2 might be the D (5 bases). The germline V gene has CDR1 WNHNN and CDR2 SYGVQD (reference sequence). V was clipped by 3 bases and J by 3 bases, with 9 bases between them. The CDR3 totals 14 residues.